This T cell receptor (beta chain) was identified during a study of T-cell reconstitution after alpha-beta-depleted transplantation in children. Germline-derived CDR1 and CDR2 are SGHVS and FQNEAQ. This CDR3 has 16 amino acids. V trimming: 5 bases; J trimming: 1 base; junction bases outside the gene matches: 8. Unique molecular identifiers were used to barcode this TCRbeta library. TCRdb used MiXCR to reprocess the PCR reads, holding one entry per CDR3 protein. The repertoire holds hundreds of thousands of distinct CDR3 sequences, with roughly 17% as singletons. This clonotype was observed a handful of times.

The sequences come from PBMCs from the stem cell graft donor, collected from the stem cell graft. The receptor was derived from a human donor who donated a stem cell graft to a child with acute myeloid leukemia. V usage is TRBV7-8 and J usage is TRBJ2-4, with 7 bases aligning to TRBD2. CDR3 sequence: CASSPNGGRAKNIQYF. The CDR3 region has the DNA TGTGCCAGCAGCCCGAACGGGGGGAGGGCCAAAAACATTCAGTACTTC.